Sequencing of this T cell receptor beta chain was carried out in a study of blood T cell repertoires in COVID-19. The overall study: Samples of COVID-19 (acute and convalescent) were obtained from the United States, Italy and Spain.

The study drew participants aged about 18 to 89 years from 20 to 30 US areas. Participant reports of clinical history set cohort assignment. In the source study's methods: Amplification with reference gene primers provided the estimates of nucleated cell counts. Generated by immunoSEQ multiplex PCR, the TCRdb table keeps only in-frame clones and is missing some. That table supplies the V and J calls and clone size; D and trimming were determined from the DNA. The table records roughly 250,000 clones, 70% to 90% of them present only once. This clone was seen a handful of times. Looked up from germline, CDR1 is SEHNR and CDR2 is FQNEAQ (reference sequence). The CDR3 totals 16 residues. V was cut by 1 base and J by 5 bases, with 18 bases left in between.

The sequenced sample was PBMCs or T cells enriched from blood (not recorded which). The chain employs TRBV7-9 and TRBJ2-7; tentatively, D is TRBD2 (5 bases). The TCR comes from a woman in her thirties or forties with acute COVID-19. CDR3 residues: CASSLGGNPTGDEQYV. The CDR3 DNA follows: TGTGCCAGCAGCTTAGGCGGCAACCCCACCGGGGACGAGCAGTACGTC.